Each of the 17 T cell receptor beta chains below was sequenced from the same sample in a study of early T cells in non-severe SARS-CoV-2 infection. TCRdb reanalysed the 5' RACE reads using MiXCR and keeps one entry per CDR3 protein. The sample records 65,000 to 75,000 distinct CDR3 sequences, approximately 10% being singletons. Specimen: whole blood. These receptor sequences come from an adult who was a healthcare worker with PCR-confirmed SARS-CoV-2 infection or an uninfected control (not recorded which).

This chain joins TRBV4-1 and TRBJ2-7; TRBD2 agrees at 7 bases. Germline-derived CDR1 and CDR2 are MGHRA and YSYEKL. This CDR3 spans 15 amino acids. Trimming took 5 bases from V and 0 from J; bases not matched to a gene: 7. CDR3 bases: TGCGCCAGCAGCACTCGGGGCGGGAGCTCCTACGAGCAGTACTTC. The encoded protein is CASSTRGGSSYEQYF.

This clonotype was observed once. A much larger clone differs from this one at a single base, so this may be a read error. The chain employs TRBV5-5 and TRBJ2-3; D ambiguous. CDR1 and CDR2 from the germline V gene are SGHKS and YYEKEE (reference sequence). Trimming took off 0 bases at V and 4 bases at J, with 9 bases between the two ends. The CDR3 runs to 14 residues. CDR3 region: CASSLDWPPDTQYF. The CDR3 nucleotides are TGTGCCAGCAGCTTGGACTGGCCTCCAGATACGCAGTATTTT.

This clonotype was counted at least ten times. The CDR3 DNA reads TGTGCCAGCAGCCAAGGCGGCGGTCGTTACAATGAGCAGTTCTTC. Its translation: CASSQGGGRYNEQFF. The chain combines TRBV14 with TRBJ2-1; no clear D gene. The CDR3 is 15 residues long. The germline gives CDR1 SGHDN, CDR2 FVKESK. V lost 1 base and J 4 bases, leaving 11 bases between the germline ends.

This sequence joins TRBV12-3 or TRBV12-4 and TRBJ1-2, with D tentatively TRBD1 (5 bases). The CDR3 runs to 12 residues. With 5 bases removed from V and 4 bases from J, the gap between germline ends came to 8 bases. The CDR3 bases are TGTGCCAGCAGTGGGGCACTCTATGGCTACACCTTC. This gives the protein CASSGALYGYTF.

In its sample, this clonotype was seen many times. V gene TRBV2 combines with J gene TRBJ1-2; 7 bases map to TRBD1. This CDR3 is 13 amino acids long. J lost 5 bases, V lost 5 bases, and 5 bases had no gene match. The germline V gene encodes CDR1 SNHLY and CDR2 FYNNEI. The chain's CDR3 is CASSSEGAYGYTF. The CDR3 DNA sequence: TGTGCCAGCAGTTCGGAGGGGGCGTATGGCTACACCTTC.

Ten or more counts support this clonotype. The chain has TRBV5-1 and TRBJ2-7, with a weak D call TRBD1 (5 bases). V shed 4 bases and J shed 0 bases, with 20 bases lying between them. This CDR3 has 17 amino acids. Germline V gene lookup returns CDR1 SGHRS and CDR2 YFSETQ. CDR3 nucleotide sequence: TGCGCCAGCAGCCTCTCCCCCCAAAGGGGCTACTCCTACGAGCAGTACTTC. This gives the protein CASSLSPQRGYSYEQYF.

This clonotype showed up just a few times. This sequence joins TRBV6-1 and TRBJ2-4; 11 bases fit TRBD2. This CDR3 has 17 amino acids. Trimming at V came to 2 bases and at J to 0 bases, leaving 3 bases not matched to a gene. Germline V lookup: CDR1 MNHNS, CDR2 SASEGT. In DNA form, the CDR3 reads TGTGCCAGCAGTGAATTAGCGGGGGGGATAGCCAAAAACATTCAGTACTTC. This translates into CASSELAGGIAKNIQYF.

The CDR3 protein is CASSLEAGKNQPQHF. The CDR3 DNA follows: TGTGCCAGCAGCTTGGAGGCAGGGAAGAATCAGCCCCAGCATTTT. The genes are TRBV5-5 and TRBJ1-5; a weak D match, TRBD1 (5 bases). V lost 0 bases and J 4 bases, leaving 11 bases between the germline ends. CDR1 and CDR2 (germline): SGHKS, YYEKEE (reference sequence). The CDR3 is 15 residues long.

This clonotype was counted ten times or more. This sequence joins TRBV2 and TRBJ2-7; TRBD2 is a possible D gene (6 bases). The V end lost 6 bases, the J end lost 6 bases, and 21 bases lay between the germline ends. CDR3 size: 15 residues. In germline, CDR1 is SNHLY, CDR2 FYNNEI. CDR3: CASSSQAGAGFEQYF. In DNA, the CDR3 is TGTGCCAGCAGCTCCCAAGCGGGCGCCGGTTTCGAGCAGTACTTC.

This clonotype was counted only a few times. CDR3 DNA: TGTGCCAGTACCTCCCGGCAGCTTTATCAGCCCCAGCATTTT. It specifies CASTSRQLYQPQHF. V and J are TRBV19 and TRBJ1-5, with no clear D. V lost 7 bases to trimming and J lost 5 bases, with 15 bases between them. Germline loops: CDR1 LNHDA, CDR2 SQIVND (reference sequence). The CDR3 consists of 14 residues.

This clonotype was seen many times. CDR3 region: CAGRSGTVDTQYF. The CDR3 nucleotides read TGTGCCGGCCGCAGCGGGACGGTAGATACGCAGTATTTT. V and J are TRBV6-1 and TRBJ2-3, with TRBD2 identical over 7 bases. The CDR3 is 13 amino acids. Germline V CDR1 and CDR2: MNHNS, SASEGT. The J segment lost 5 bases and the V segment lost 11 bases, leaving 10 bases of the junction unmatched.

This clonotype has ten or more counts. The chain has TRBV9 and TRBJ2-2, with D uncertain. Germline V gene lookup returns CDR1 SGDLS and CDR2 YYNGEE. V lost 3 bases and J lost 7, with 1 base in between. This CDR3 contains 10 residues. The CDR3 DNA reads TGTGCCAGCAGCGGCGGGGAGCTGTTTTTT. Its translation is CASSGGELFF.

The genes are TRBV7-9 and TRBJ2-7, with 8 bases identical to TRBD1. Losses at the gene ends were 4 bases for V and 4 bases for J; bases not matched to a gene: 3. This CDR3 is 13 amino acids long. Germline CDR1 and CDR2: SEHNR and FQNEAQ (reference sequence). CDR3 nucleotide sequence: TGTGCCAGCAGCTCACAGGGGGGTTACGAGCAGTACTTC. This encodes CASSSQGGYEQYF.

This clonotype showed up just a few times. This chain joins TRBV29-1 and TRBJ1-3; D is possibly TRBD1 (5 bases). The germline V gene encodes CDR1 SQVTM and CDR2 ANQGSEA. The CDR3 contains 13 residues. Trimming left V 4 bases short and J 0 bases short, with 7 bases between. The CDR3 DNA is TGCAGCGTTGTGGGGGGCTCTGGAAACACCATATATTTT. Residues: CSVVGGSGNTIYF.

This clonotype was observed at least ten times. This chain joins TRBV11-3 and TRBJ2-2, with 10 bases aligning to TRBD1. The length of the CDR3 is 16 residues. The V gene end was trimmed by 5 bases and the J gene end by 7 bases; junction bases not matched to a gene: 10. Germline CDR1 and CDR2: SGHNT and YENEEA. The CDR3 DNA reads TGTGCCAGCAGCCCCCGGGACAGGGGCCGGGGCGGGGAGCTGTTTTTT. Its protein is CASSPRDRGRGGELFF.

This clonotype came up many times. The chain combines TRBV7-9 with TRBJ2-2, with D possibly being TRBD2 (5 bases). The germline V and J ends were trimmed by 10 bases and 1 base, with 13 bases remaining between them. This CDR3 spans 14 amino acids. The germline CDR1 and CDR2 sequences are SEHNR and FQNEAQ (reference sequence). This CDR3 reads CAIGAGLNTGELFF. For the CDR3, the DNA is TGTGCCATCGGTGCGGGCCTGAACACCGGGGAGCTGTTTTTT. Combining the CDR3 with reference TRBV7-9 and TRBJ2-2 gives the whole variable domain DTGVSQNPRHKITKRGQNVTFRCDPISEHNRLYWYRQTLGQGPEFLTYFQNEAQLEKSRLLSDRFSAERPKGSFSTLEIQRTEQGDSAMYLCAIGAGLNTGELFFGEGSRLTVL.

This rearrangement joins TRBV6-5 to TRBJ2-1, with 10 bases aligning to TRBD2. Germline-derived CDR1 and CDR2 are MNHEY and SVGAGI. The CDR3 consists of 15 residues. V trimming: 3 bases; J trimming: 7 bases; junction bases outside the gene matches: 6. The CDR3 loop reads CASSYALAGVNEQFF. The DNA for the CDR3 is TGTGCCAGCAGTTATGCGCTAGCGGGAGTTAATGAGCAGTTCTTC.